Below are 10 T cell receptor beta chains sequenced from a single sample in a study of siplizumab effects on memory and regulatory T cells. The repertoire was sequenced with immunoSEQ multiplex PCR; TCRdb's copy has only in-frame clones and lacks some. This table has approximately 60,000 clones, less than 80% appearing once. The sequenced material came from memory CD4+ T cells sorted from blood. These receptor sequences come from a human donor in good health.

The CDR3, as DNA: TGTGCCAGCAGCTTCAGGGGCGGGTCTGGGGATGAGCAGTTCTTC. It translates to CASSFRGGSGDEQFF. V usage is TRBV11-1 and J usage is TRBJ2-1, with D tentatively TRBD1 (6 bases). CDR1 is SGHAT, CDR2 FQDESV, per germline (reference sequence). Deletions cut 3 bases from V and 8 bases from J, with 17 bases between. CDR3 length equals 15 residues. The full variable domain, with the rest looked up from reference TRBV11-1 and TRBJ2-1, is EAEVAQSPRYKITEKSQAVAFWCDPISGHATLYWYRQILGQGPELLVQFQDESVVDDSQLPKDRFSAERLKGVDSTLKIQPAELGDSAMYLCASSFRGGSGDEQFFGPGTRLTVL.

The rearrangement uses TRBV7-2 and TRBJ2-1; 9 nucleotides agree with TRBD2. Germline CDR1 and CDR2: SGHTA and FQGNSA. CDR3 size: 12 residues. V dropped 9 bases and J dropped 11; count of bases not matched to a gene: 8. The CDR3 nucleotides read TGTGCCAGTAATAGCGGGGGCGTGCAGCAGTTCTTC. It specifies CASNSGGVQQFF.

V usage is TRBV2 and J usage is TRBJ1-1; no clear D gene. Germline CDR1 and CDR2: SNHLY and FYNNEI. V lost 4 bases and J lost 1, with 10 bases in between. The CDR3 length is 14 residues. Written as DNA, the CDR3 is TGTGCCAGCAGTGGAGCGGGGAGGAACACTGAAGCTTTCTTT. This codes for CASSGAGRNTEAFF.

The chain combines TRBV5-1 with TRBJ2-1, with TRBD2 matching 7 bases. Germline CDR1 SGHRS, CDR2 YFSETQ. The CDR3 extends over 15 amino acids. Trimming cost V 0 bases and J 6 bases; bases outside gene matches: 6. The CDR3 nucleotides are TGCGCCAGCAGCTTGGCTGTACTAGCGCCCAATGAGCAGTTCTTC. Translated: CASSLAVLAPNEQFF.

The chain is built from TRBV7-2 and TRBJ2-7, with D perhaps matching TRBD1 (8 bases). CDR3 length: 14 residues. CDR1 is SGHTA and CDR2 is FQGNSA in the germline V gene. V was pared by 3 bases and J by 4 bases, with 13 bases between. The CDR3 DNA reads TGTGCCAGCAGCTTTACAGGGGGAGGGTACGAGCAGTACTTC. Translation gives CASSFTGGGYEQYF.

The gene calls are TRBV11-2 and TRBJ2-1; 7 bases align to TRBD1. V shed 5 bases and J 5 bases; nucleotides not matched to a gene: 6. Looked up from germline, CDR1 is SGHAT and CDR2 is FQNNGV. CDR3 length equals 14 residues. CDR3 region: CASSRGGQNNEQFF. CDR3 sequence (DNA): TGTGCCAGCAGCCGAGGGGGCCAAAACAATGAGCAGTTCTTC.

This chain connects TRBV5-4 to TRBJ1-2; D is perhaps TRBD1 (5 bases). V dropped 4 bases and J dropped 8 bases, with 15 bases sitting between them. The CDR3 has 13 residues. CDR1 SGHNT and CDR2 YYREEE come from the germline V gene (reference sequence). The CDR3 spells CASSTQGVGGYTF. The DNA for the CDR3 is TGTGCCAGCAGCACTCAGGGTGTCGGAGGCTACACCTTC.

This chain joins TRBV9 and TRBJ1-4, with D possibly being TRBD1 (5 bases). The CDR3 runs 17 residues. V was clipped by 0 bases and J by 0 bases, with 12 bases between them. Germline values: CDR1 SGDLS, CDR2 YYNGEE. CDR3 residues: CASSVGVGATTNEKLFF. The CDR3 DNA is TGTGCCAGCAGCGTAGGGGTAGGGGCGACAACTAATGAAAAACTGTTTTTT.

The chain recombines TRBV30 with TRBJ1-6; the match to TRBD1 covers 8 bases. The J segment lost 10 bases and the V segment lost 2 bases, leaving 10 bases of the junction unmatched. From germline, CDR1 is GTSNPN and CDR2 SVGIG (reference sequence). This CDR3 is 15 amino acids long. The CDR3 is CAWSLLDRGKSPLHF. As DNA, the CDR3 is TGTGCCTGGAGTTTGCTCGACAGGGGAAAGTCACCCCTCCACTTT.

CDR3 protein: CASRGDRNNSPLHF. In DNA, the CDR3 is TGTGCCAGCAGGGGAGACAGAAACAATTCACCCCTCCACTTT. The genes are TRBV6-6 and TRBJ1-6; D is perhaps TRBD1 (5 bases). The CDR3 loop spans 14 amino acids. V was cut by 6 bases and J by 7 bases, with 13 bases left in between. CDR1 is MNHNY and CDR2 is SVGAGI in the germline V gene (reference sequence).